A selection of T cell receptor beta chains follows, all from one sample in a study of shared clonotypes between healthy human individuals. Clones were sequenced by immunoSEQ multiplex PCR, and TCRdb holds only the in-frame ones, with some missing. This repertoire shows approximately 710,000 clones, 90% found once; its top ten account for 30% to 35%. The material sequenced was memory CD8+ T cells from PBMCs. The receptors come from a man younger than 35 in good health. Some clones in this sample may be carry-over from other donors' samples. Each CDR3 is given with its conserved first and last residue. The order of the fields is V gene, clone size, CDR3 protein. Size values are once, few and many counts, or a class for expanded clones, and some rows have none.

TRBV5-1	-	CASRPGTGITEAFF
TRBV28	-	CASSLWGQGFFLGEQYF
TRBV5-1	-	CASSFAGDYGYTF
TRBV29-1	-	CSVEPGDSYEQYF
TRBV19	-	CASSIVGSTQPQHF
TRBV7-6	-	CASSPLAYGTPEGHEQYF
TRBV7-9	-	CASSLARLEQYF
TRBV11-1	-	CASSVNYRGPDNEQFF
TRBV5-1	-	CASSLGQGSLREQYF
TRBV28	-	CASSYGLSQPQHF
TRBV27	-	CASSLVGGNQPQHF
TRBV4-2	-	CASSQEGRRQYF
TRBV14	-	CASTSRRDSPSGYTF
TRBV27	-	CASSLGGGTNTIYF
TRBV19	once	CASSIWMGQHYEQYF
TRBV6-5	-	CASSPQWDRGTEAFF
TRBV10-3	once	CAISDTTRSGAGELFF
TRBV11-3	-	CASSCLVDGGSYGYTF
TRBV14	-	CASSHPCTF
TRBV29-1	-	CSVEDRRLNTEAFF
TRBV27	-	CASSGGPGTGTYEQYF
TRBV27	-	CASSLSLAGYNEQFF
TRBV5-1	-	CASSLELGGPDTQYF